The rows below give T cell receptor beta chains drawn from one sample of a study of Ad26.COV2.S vaccination and SARS-CoV-2 variants. Method: immunoSEQ multiplex PCR; TCRdb's copy keeps in-frame clones and lacks some. The sample contains about 350,000 clones, around 83% of which appear only once. The sample consisted of peripheral blood, taken in a trial of Ad26.COV2.S vaccine versus placebo. These TCRs come from a person between 18 and 60 years old who received the Ad26.COV2.S COVID-19 vaccine or a placebo. Each CDR3 is given with its conserved first and last residue. The order of the fields is J gene, V gene, CDR3 protein.

J: TRBJ2-3
V: TRBV9
CDR3: CASSVRLATSTDTQYF

J: TRBJ2-1
V: TRBV20-1
CDR3: CSASSVGLGELGNEQFF

J: TRBJ2-3
V: TRBV5-1
CDR3: CASSRTSGGTYTQYF

J: TRBJ2-7
V: TRBV5-8
CDR3: CASSSGTGYYEQYF

J: TRBJ2-5
V: TRBV24-1
CDR3: CATSVLSPGRLLTQYF

J: TRBJ2-3
V: TRBV19
CDR3: CASSPGRFTDTQYF

J: TRBJ2-3
V: TRBV7-2
CDR3: CASSLILGLAGGTDTQYF

J: TRBJ2-7
V: TRBV27
CDR3: CASQPRGSYEQYF

J: TRBJ1-6
V: TRBV5-5
CDR3: CASSLGQSTNSPLHF

J: TRBJ2-2
V: TRBV5-1
CDR3: CASSYLAGYTGELFF

J: TRBJ1-5
V: TRBV2
CDR3: CASSATGGHQPQHF

J: TRBJ2-7
V: TRBV30
CDR3: CAWTKPGLQYEQYF

J: TRBJ1-5
V: TRBV2
CDR3: CASRMTGNGNQPQHF

J: TRBJ1-2
V: TRBV6-5
CDR3: CASSYSGTGGKWGYTF

J: TRBJ2-1
V: TRBV4-1
CDR3: CASSTVGNEQFF

J: TRBJ2-5
V: TRBV9
CDR3: CASSATGLAGAGVGETQYF

J: TRBJ1-1
V: TRBV19
CDR3: CASSISPTLGGWGNTEAFF

J: TRBJ2-7
V: TRBV28
CDR3: CASSPPGSATTYEQYF

J: TRBJ1-6
V: TRBV7-2
CDR3: CASSAVRVYNSPLHF

J: TRBJ2-7
V: TRBV9
CDR3: CASSTQEATYYEQYF

J: TRBJ1-2
V: TRBV7-8
CDR3: CASSLEEHGFGYTF

J: TRBJ1-5
V: TRBV4-3
CDR3: CASSQEWGNQPQHF

J: TRBJ2-3
V: TRBV24-1
CDR3: CATSDSNRDTQYF

J: TRBJ2-7
V: TRBV7-2
CDR3: CASSEDRLSYEQYF

J: TRBJ1-5
V: TRBV7-8
CDR3: CASSLRDGGRNQPQHF

J: TRBJ1-6
V: TRBV5-5
CDR3: CASSLGDSPNSPLHF

J: TRBJ2-7
V: TRBV5-6
CDR3: CASSLGLAINEQYF

J: TRBJ2-3
V: TRBV7-9
CDR3: CASSLESSGTSDTQYF

J: TRBJ2-5
V: TRBV7-2
CDR3: CASSLGQAPRGTQYF

J: TRBJ2-5
V: TRBV5-1
CDR3: CASSAGTAGETQYF

J: TRBJ2-6
V: TRBV30
CDR3: CAWSVRGSGANVLTF

J: TRBJ2-5
V: TRBV7-2
CDR3: CASSLGAGVLSQYF

J: TRBJ1-3
V: TRBV10-3
CDR3: CAISDRGDSGNTIYF

J: TRBJ2-3
V: TRBV5-1
CDR3: CASSRGAEITSTDTQYF

J: TRBJ2-5
V: TRBV3-1/TRBV3-2
CDR3: CASSQGLAGEETQYF

J: TRBJ2-1
V: TRBV7-9
CDR3: CASSSSVGREQFF

J: TRBJ2-5
V: TRBV15
CDR3: CATSTTFDIFKETQYF

J: TRBJ2-1
V: TRBV12-3/TRBV12-4
CDR3: CASSLNVNNEQFF

J: TRBJ2-6
V: TRBV5-6
CDR3: CASSLDEYGANVLTF

J: TRBJ2-2
V: TRBV4-3
CDR3: CASSQASGAGTGELFF

J: TRBJ2-5
V: TRBV5-4
CDR3: CASSPGLAGDGTQYF

J: TRBJ2-1
V: TRBV5-6
CDR3: CASSSRGSSYNEQFF

J: TRBJ1-5
V: TRBV7-6
CDR3: CASSLAPVRTDQPQHF

J: TRBJ1-3
V: TRBV6-6
CDR3: CASRENSGNTIYF

J: TRBJ2-5
V: TRBV14
CDR3: CASSPLGGDTQETQYF

J: TRBJ1-2
V: TRBV11-2
CDR3: CASSLDGSPYGYTF

J: TRBJ1-6
V: TRBV30
CDR3: CAWKKTGADSPLHF

J: TRBJ2-3
V: TRBV6-5
CDR3: CASDKPSTDTQYF

J: TRBJ2-7
V: TRBV30
CDR3: CAWSSTGGSDEQYF

J: TRBJ1-6
V: TRBV5-6
CDR3: CASSSRQNNSPLHF

J: TRBJ1-2
V: TRBV19
CDR3: CASSMGTGNYGYTF

J: TRBJ2-7
V: TRBV5-4
CDR3: CASSLVAGGHEQYF

J: TRBJ2-1
V: TRBV6-5
CDR3: CASSYLGSGTYNEQFF

J: TRBJ2-1
V: TRBV18
CDR3: CASSRVAGGPDNEQFF

J: TRBJ2-1
V: TRBV28
CDR3: CASSPSGTSTNEQFF

J: TRBJ2-5
V: TRBV19
CDR3: CASSPSGAETQYF

J: TRBJ2-6
V: TRBV14
CDR3: CASSHRGAYGANVLTF

J: TRBJ2-1
V: TRBV5-1
CDR3: CASSSAGTGENEQFF